The source of this TCR beta chain is a study of human T cells and chemical hapten exposure. Sample time point: patch test 1, 2 weeks after DPC sensitization. Treatment: therapeutic diphenylcyclopropenone sensitization with weekly scalp DPC. The CDR3 has 14 amino acids. The germline CDR1 and CDR2 sequences are SGHRS and YFSETQ. With 0 bases removed from V and 3 bases from J, the gap between germline ends came to 7 bases. TCRdb recomputed calls from the RACE reads with MiXCR, one row per CDR3 protein. Of 95,000 to 150,000 distinct CDR3 sequences listed, about 13% are singletons. The sequence was obtained from a man between 18 and 35 years old with alopecia areata. Some clones in this sample may be carry-over from other donors' samples. J is TRBJ1-5 and V is TRBV5-1; no clear D gene. The input for sequencing was whole blood, taken in connection with sensitization to the hapten diphenylcyclopropenone (DPC). The DNA for the CDR3 is TGCGCCAGCAGCTTGGGCGGTTACAATCAGCCCCAGCATTTT. Translation gives CASSLGGYNQPQHF.